This T cell receptor beta chain was found in a study of identical twins. Study-level results: The study reached conclusions through statistical analysis that was cross-sectional, not following the same donors. Fewer insertions characterized abundant cord blood beta clonotypes, whereas memory repertoires showed none.

The CDR3 is 13 amino acids. The V gene lost 0 bases and the J gene lost 3 bases, with 5 bases spanning the gap. Germline V CDR1 and CDR2: MNHEY, SVGAGI. MiXCR, applied by TCRdb to the 5' RACE reads, yields one record per CDR3 protein. The sample lists fewer than 900,000 distinct CDR3 sequences, about 18% seen once, with under 15% in the top ten. This clonotype was detected many times. What it recognizes is unknown. These sequences were also reported in another study, on T cells expressing NK-cell markers.

Source material: PBMCs. The V and J genes are TRBV6-5 and TRBJ1-1; D is ambiguous. This TCR came from a woman aged 18 to 35 in good health. As DNA, the CDR3 is TGTGCCAGCAGTTACTCGAGGCACACTGAAGCTTTCTTT. Translated: CASSYSRHTEAFF.